This passage covers 20 T cell receptor beta chains from one sample sequenced in a study of T cells in Graves' hyperthyroidism and ophthalmopathy. Using RNA transcripts as the source, TCR beta CDR3 regions were amplified. The primer set for the first-round RT-PCR of the TCR CDR3 was HTBI. MiXCR was run by TCRdb on the multiplex PCR reads, yielding one entry per CDR3 protein. The sample contains 800,000 or so distinct CDR3 sequences, 35% to 40% of which appear only once. The specimen sequenced was blood. The receptors were gathered from a young man with Graves' hyperthyroidism.

The chain joins TRBV7-9 to TRBJ1-1; 7 bases are a match to TRBD1. Germline loops: CDR1 SEHNR, CDR2 FQNEAQ (reference sequence). V shed 8 bases, J shed 0 bases, and the junction held 3 bases outside the gene matches. This CDR3 contains 13 residues. CDR3 sequence reads: CASGTEMNTEAFF. As DNA, the CDR3 is TGTGCCAGCGGGACAGAAATGAACACTGAAGCTTTCTTT.

The genes are TRBV7-8 and TRBJ1-3; D is perhaps TRBD1 (6 bases). The CDR3 is 15 amino acids. V dropped 1 base and J dropped 5 bases, with 12 bases sitting between them. The V gene's germline CDR1 is SGHVS and CDR2 FQNEAQ. DNA of the CDR3: TGTGCCAGCAGCTTAGGTACAGGGCCGAGAAACACCATATATTTT. It translates to CASSLGTGPRNTIYF.

This clonotype was seen ten or more times. The CDR3 DNA reads as TGTGCCAGCCTAAGGAACAGGAACACTGAAGCTTTCTTT. Translated: CASLRNRNTEAFF. The rearrangement joins TRBV13 to TRBJ1-1, with unresolved D. Trimming took 8 bases from V and 1 from J, leaving 11 bases between them. Germline CDR1 and CDR2: PRHDT and FYEKMQ (reference sequence). This CDR3 comprises 13 residues. Using reference TRBV13 and TRBJ1-1 for the parts outside the CDR3, the full variable domain is AAGVIQSPRHLIKEKRETATLKCYPIPRHDTVYWYQQGPGQDPQFLISFYEKMQSDKGSIPDRFSAQQFSDYHSELNMSSLELGDSALYFCASLRNRNTEAFFGQGTRLTVV.

Many counts were recorded for this clonotype. This chain connects TRBV7-3 to TRBJ2-7; maybe TRBD2 (6 bases). Between the trimmed V and J ends, which lost 5 bases and 6 bases, there was a span of 14 bases. Germline V CDR1 and CDR2: SGHTA, FQGTGA. The CDR3 runs 13 residues. The CDR3 DNA reads as TGTGCCAGCAGCCCGCGTTTGGGGGGCGAGCAGTACTTC. Protein sequence: CASSPRLGGEQYF.

This clonotype was counted only a few times. The V call is TRBV7-9, the J call TRBJ2-7; D unresolved. The CDR3 has 13 amino acids. The germline gives CDR1 SEHNR, CDR2 FQNEAQ (reference sequence). The V end lost 1 base, the J end lost 3 bases, and 7 bases lay between the germline ends. The CDR3 DNA reads as TGTGCCAGCAGCTTAGGACACATCTACGAGCAGTACTTC. Residues: CASSLGHIYEQYF.

This clonotype showed up just a few times. The chain carries TRBV12-3 or TRBV12-4 and TRBJ1-1; D gene unclear. This CDR3 contains 14 residues. Trimming took off 3 bases at V and 4 bases at J, with 12 bases between the two ends. CDR3 sequence reads: CASSFGQLFTEAFF. The CDR3 bases are TGTGCCAGCAGTTTTGGGCAGCTCTTCACTGAAGCTTTCTTT.

This chain joins TRBV19 and TRBJ1-1, with a tentative D call TRBD1 (5 bases). Germline V gene data show CDR1 as LNHDA and CDR2 as SQIVND (reference sequence). V lost 6 bases and J lost 0, with 11 bases in between. This CDR3 contains 14 residues. Here the CDR3 reads CASRNQGLNTEAFF. The CDR3 coding sequence is TGTGCCAGTAGAAACCAGGGTCTGAACACTGAAGCTTTCTTT.

This clonotype was picked up many times. This chain connects TRBV7-6 to TRBJ1-6, with TRBD1 identical over 8 bases. V was pared by 5 bases and J by 7 bases, with 7 bases of the junction left unmatched. The CDR3 sequence is 15 residues long. Germline CDR1 reads SGHVS; CDR2 reads FNYEAQ. CDR3: CASSVTGGENSPLHF. CDR3 DNA sequence: TGTGCCAGCAGCGTAACAGGGGGAGAGAATTCACCCCTCCACTTT.

This clonotype was observed at least ten times. The gene calls are TRBV29-1 and TRBJ2-5; 12 nucleotides agree with TRBD2. V lost 1 base, J lost 4 bases, and 1 base stayed unmatched. The CDR3 covers 14 residues. Germline-derived CDR1 and CDR2 are SQVTM and ANQGSEA. CDR3: CSVEVGLAGETQYF. In DNA form, the CDR3 reads TGCAGCGTTGAAGTGGGACTAGCGGGAGAGACCCAGTACTTC. The variable domain in full, with the rest retrieved from reference TRBV29-1 and TRBJ2-5, is SAVISQKPSRDICQRGTSLTIQCQVDSQVTMMFWYRQQPGQSLTLIATANQGSEATYESGFVIDKFPISRPNLTFSTLTVSNMSPEDSSIYLCSVEVGLAGETQYFGPGTRLLVL.

The CDR3: CSAPLGHPNTGELFF. The CDR3 DNA follows: TGCAGTGCTCCCCTTGGACACCCGAACACCGGGGAGCTGTTTTTT. The rearrangement links TRBV20-1 to TRBJ2-2; a possible D gene is TRBD1 (5 bases). Deletions cut 5 bases from V and 0 bases from J, with 13 bases between. Germline V gene lookup returns CDR1 DFQATT and CDR2 SNEGSKA (reference sequence). CDR3 length: 15 amino acids.

This sequence joins TRBV20-1 and TRBJ2-7; 7 nucleotides match TRBD2. After removal of 5 bases from V and 0 bases from J, the junction contained 7 bases not matched to a gene. The CDR3 length is 14 residues. Looked up from germline, CDR1 is DFQATT and CDR2 is SNEGSKA (reference sequence). The CDR3 DNA sequence: TGCAGTGCTCTTCGGCGGGGGAGCTCCTACGAGCAGTACTTC. Its translation: CSALRRGSSYEQYF.

This clonotype appeared a few times. V usage is TRBV4-1 and J usage is TRBJ1-1, with D perhaps matching TRBD1 (5 bases). CDR1 is MGHRA and CDR2 is YSYEKL in the germline V gene. The V end lost 1 base, the J end lost 4 bases, and 13 bases lay between the germline ends. This CDR3 has 15 residues. The CDR3 bases are TGCGCCAGCAGCCAAGGGGTGGCAAGGGGCACTGAAGCTTTCTTT. Its translation is CASSQGVARGTEAFF.

There are many counts of this clonotype. This rearrangement joins TRBV9 to TRBJ2-6; the D is unclear. This CDR3 has 12 amino acids. The germline gives CDR1 SGDLS, CDR2 YYNGEE. V shed 7 bases and J shed 1 base, with 3 bases lying between them. Here the CDR3 reads CASQSGANVLTF. The CDR3 DNA reads as TGTGCCAGCCAATCTGGGGCCAACGTCCTGACTTTC. Variable domain in full (rest from reference TRBV9 and TRBJ2-6): DSGVTQTPKHLITATGQRVTLRCSPRSGDLSVYWYQQSLDQGLQFLIQYYNGEERAKGNILERFSAQQFPDLHSELNLSSLELGDSALYFCASQSGANVLTFGAGSRLTVL.

The V and J genes are TRBV11-2 and TRBJ2-5, with 7 bases matching TRBD2. Germline assignment: CDR1 SGHAT and CDR2 FQNNGV. The J segment lost 2 bases and the V segment lost 5 bases, leaving 11 bases of the junction unmatched. This CDR3 contains 16 residues. The CDR3 is CASSPSPSGTQETQYF. The CDR3 DNA follows: TGTGCCAGCAGCCCGAGCCCAAGCGGGACTCAAGAGACCCAGTACTTC. The variable domain in full, with the rest retrieved from reference TRBV11-2 and TRBJ2-5, is EAGVAQSPRYKIIEKRQSVAFWCNPISGHATLYWYQQILGQGPKLLIQFQNNGVVDDSQLPKDRFSAERLKGVDSTLKIQPAKLEDSAVYLCASSPSPSGTQETQYFGPGTRLLVL.

This clonotype showed up many times. The chain combines TRBV29-1 with TRBJ2-5; D is possibly TRBD2 (6 bases). V was shortened by 6 bases and J by 5 bases, with 28 bases between the two germline ends. The CDR3 extends over 17 amino acids. Germline CDR1 and CDR2: SQVTM and ANQGSEA. The chain's CDR3 is CSVPAWMGKGGGETQYF. The CDR3 coding sequence is TGCAGCGTCCCCGCATGGATGGGGAAGGGAGGCGGTGAGACCCAGTACTTC. The full variable domain, with the rest looked up from reference TRBV29-1 and TRBJ2-5, is SAVISQKPSRDICQRGTSLTIQCQVDSQVTMMFWYRQQPGQSLTLIATANQGSEATYESGFVIDKFPISRPNLTFSTLTVSNMSPEDSSIYLCSVPAWMGKGGGETQYFGPGTRLLVL.

Many counts were recorded for this clonotype. This sequence joins TRBV29-1 and TRBJ2-7; D is ambiguous. Germline lookup yields CDR1 SQVTM and CDR2 ANQGSEA. With 2 bases removed from V and 5 bases from J, the gap between germline ends came to 13 bases. This CDR3 comprises 13 residues. CDR3 protein: CSVEKGSDHEQYF. CDR3 DNA sequence: TGCAGCGTTGAAAAAGGGTCTGATCACGAGCAGTACTTC.

This clonotype has just a few counts. V usage is TRBV6-5 and J usage is TRBJ1-1, with a possible D match to TRBD1 (5 bases). Germline CDR1 MNHEY, CDR2 SVGAGI. The CDR3 runs to 14 residues. V was trimmed by 6 bases and J by 7 bases, leaving 18 bases between them. Here the CDR3 reads CASRILRELGEAFF. In DNA, the CDR3 is TGTGCCAGCAGAATACTCAGGGAACTTGGTGAAGCTTTCTTT.

The chain uses TRBV25-1 and TRBJ2-7, with D unclear. Germline values: CDR1 MGHDK, CDR2 SYGVNS. The CDR3 has 13 residues. Trimming left V 11 bases short and J 4 bases short, with 18 bases between. The CDR3 nucleotides read TGTGCCTGGACCTCTGGCCCAGCGTACGAGCAGTACTTC. This codes for CAWTSGPAYEQYF.

A note on this clonotype: At one end the junction does not follow the germline gene, possibly because of a read error. The chain carries TRBV7-2 and TRBJ2-7; D is undetermined. The CDR3 length is 15 residues. Per germline, CDR1 SGHTA and CDR2 FQGNSA. The DNA of the CDR3 is TGCGCCAGCAGCCAGACGAATCCGGGTCTCTACGAGCAGTACTTC. This translates into CASSQTNPGLYEQYF.

This clonotype has at least ten counts. V and J are TRBV2 and TRBJ2-5; D might be TRBD1 (6 bases). Trimming cost V 8 bases and J 5 bases, with 15 bases left between them. The CDR3 covers 13 residues. The germline gives CDR1 SNHLY, CDR2 FYNNEI. CDR3 in amino acids: CASDRIFGETQYF. As DNA, the CDR3 is TGTGCCAGCGACAGGATCTTTGGGGAGACCCAGTACTTC.